This T cell receptor (beta chain) came from a study of human T cells and chemical hapten exposure (dated by TCRdb to 2020 to 2023). In terms of the full investigation: Libraries were pooled for sequencing, and per-sample TCR yields varied mainly because of small differences in library volumes within the pool. The study tracked peripheral blood TCR repertoire changes in vivo during primary and secondary sensitization to the hapten diphenylcyclopropenone (DPC) in alopecia patients. What the study reported, not specific to this receptor: Repeated subsampling changed both the strength of the expansion versus patch-test correlation and the threshold at which the correlation became significant. No change with DPC sensitization was found in the number of TCRs above 1 in 1000 frequency, and no evidence of global repertoire structure alterations was found.

Unfractionated whole blood was collected in Tempus Blood RNA tubes, and total RNA was extracted from that blood. A few healthy volunteers acted as controls for TCR sequencing and had blood drawn at day 0, 2 weeks and 6 weeks. During library preparation, unique molecular identifiers were attached to individual cDNA molecules so that TCRs could be counted in a quantitative, reproducible way. From each blood RNA sample, both TCR alpha and TCR beta chains were sequenced. Under the source paper's analysis protocol: The median number of TCRs per sample was around 96,000, ranging from about 23,224 to 750,000. V, J and CDR3 annotation of the TCR reads was carried out using the Decombinator software suite. To make PS versus PT1 abundance plots, every sample was subsampled to the same number of TCRs (28,000). Expanded TCRs were defined as absent before sensitization and observed at least eight times at the 2-week time point. TCRdb trimmed the raw reads at Q25, called clones with MiXCR and kept productive beta chains. Identical CDR3 proteins give one entry, which carries the most common genes and DNA. The V and J calls shown here were made by TCRdb, not taken from the authors' results. The sample has about 120,000 distinct CDR3 sequences on record, roughly 8.5% of them singletons. Of the sample, 1.4% is held by the ten largest clones.

Trimmed from V: 5 bases; trimmed from J: 1 base; junction bases lacking a gene match: 4. The CDR3, cysteine through phenylalanine, is 15 amino acids long. Only the CDR3 part of the read is kept: 45 bases, read in frame from the first base. The germline V gene (reference sequence) gives CDR1 as MNHEY and CDR2 as SMNVEV. This clonotype has only a few counts. Its antigen is not yet known. There are no base qualities to consult, and no much larger clone falls within one base. The sequencing sample was made of whole blood. The clonotype comes from a human donor in good health. Some clones in this sample may be carry-over from other donors' samples. Donor details come from another sample of the same person, matched by shared clones. The chain employs TRBV27 and TRBJ1-1; 10 junctional bases match TRBD1. The nucleotides are TGTGCCAGCAGTGACAGGGGGCCTGGGAACACTGAAGCTTTCTTT. Its protein product is CASSDRGPGNTEAFF.